The entry below gives a single T cell receptor (beta chain) sequence along with its context. Its antigen remains unidentified. The data were taken from a study of cytomegalovirus exposure and HLA in healthy donors. Whole-study results and caveats: Productive status was seen about 90% or about 30% of the time for most TCR beta V segments in an earlier analysis. Most TCRs appeared rarely, but some public TCRs recurred in many donors.

Trimming removed 3 bases at V and 2 bases at J, with 6 bases between. Germline CDR1 is SGHDT and CDR2 is YYEEEE. The CDR3 is made up of 12 amino acids. With 60 Vbeta and 13 Jbeta primers, the PCR was carried out. Method: immunoSEQ multiplex PCR; TCRdb's copy keeps in-frame clones and lacks some. The repertoire consists of 100,000 or so clones, with 60% to 80% occurring once and the leading ten covering more than 9.5%. The clonotype comes from a male donor in good health and CMV-seropositive. The sequenced sample was PBMCs. The rearrangement joins TRBV5-6 to TRBJ2-7; D uncertain. CDR3 protein: CASSSLAYEQYF. In DNA, the CDR3 is TGTGCCAGCAGCTCCCTAGCCTACGAGCAGTACTTC.